The clone carrying this TCR beta chain was detected only a few times. The germline CDR1 and CDR2 sequences are LNHDA and SQIVND (reference sequence). Trimming removed 1 base at V and 6 bases at J, with 16 bases between. The CDR3 contains 16 residues. Only in-frame clones appear in the TCRdb table, and some are missing; sequencing was by immunoSEQ multiplex PCR. Of approximately 200,000 clones listed, less than 85% were seen once; the top ten hold about 1.7%. This record comes from a study of blood T cell repertoires in COVID-19. This clonotype originated in a man aged 55-75 years who had recovered from COVID-19. Specimen: PBMCs or T cells enriched from blood (not recorded which). This rearrangement joins TRBV19 to TRBJ1-5; D call uncertain. The CDR3 sequence is CASSIGAGDSGQPQHF. The DNA for the CDR3 is TGTGCCAGTAGTATAGGCGCCGGGGATTCGGGTCAGCCCCAGCATTTT.